This entry lists 10 T cell receptor beta chains sequenced from one sample in a study of regulatory T cells in long-lasting Graves disease. According to the study, TCR beta libraries were built with iRepertoire HTBI primers and CDR3-region Arm-PCR. TCRdb used MiXCR to reprocess the multiplex PCR reads, holding one entry per CDR3 protein. The data contain around 400,000 distinct CDR3 sequences, 23% of them singletons. The time point here: persistent/refractory GD, antithyroid drugs over 5 years with positive TRAb. From RNA extracted from PBMCs, the TCR library was made. The sequenced sample was peripheral blood mononuclear cells (PBMCs), obtained when the disease was refractory, from a patient treated with antithyroid drugs. The receptors stem from a female donor with Graves disease.

This clonotype was detected a few times. CDR3 sequence: CASSWGDSSGANVLTF. CDR3 coding DNA: TGCGCCAGCAGCTGGGGGGACAGCTCTGGGGCCAACGTCCTGACTTTC. This chain joins TRBV5-1 and TRBJ2-6, with D possibly being TRBD1 (7 bases). CDR1 and CDR2 (germline): SGHRS, YFSETQ. The CDR3 has 16 residues. Deletions cut 3 bases from V and 0 bases from J, with 10 bases between.

As to this clonotype: The junction and the germline gene differ at one end; a read error may be behind it. The chain combines TRBV7-9 with TRBJ1-4, with 10 bases fitting TRBD1. The CDR3 totals 15 residues. Germline-derived CDR1 and CDR2 are SEHNR and FQNEAQ (reference sequence). The CDR3 DNA reads as TGTGCCGGCAGCTCATCGACAGGGGGCTACGAAAAACTGTTTTTT. This translates into CAGSSSTGGYEKLFF. The full variable domain, completed using reference TRBV7-9 and TRBJ1-4, is DTGVSQNPRHKITKRGQNVTFRCDPISEHNRLYWYRQTLGQGPEFLTYFQNEAQLEKSRLLSDRFSAERPKGSFSTLEIQRTEQGDSAMYLCAGSSSTGGYEKLFFGSGTQLSVL.

Many counts were recorded for this clonotype. This chain links TRBV12-3 or TRBV12-4 with TRBJ2-7; D ambiguous. The germline V and J ends were trimmed by 0 bases and 7 bases, with 10 bases remaining between them. The CDR3 spans 13 residues. The CDR3 sequence: CASSLAPFREQYF. Written as DNA, the CDR3 is TGTGCCAGCAGTTTAGCCCCATTCAGGGAGCAGTACTTC.

This clonotype occurred many times. The genes are TRBV7-2 and TRBJ1-2; 10 nucleotides match TRBD1. There are 14 residues in the CDR3. Germline lookup yields CDR1 SGHTA and CDR2 FQGNSA. Trimming removed 0 bases from V and 6 bases from J; junction bases left unmatched: 1. As DNA, the CDR3 is TGTGCCAGCAGCTTAGCGGGACAGGGGAATGGCTACACCTTC. Translation: CASSLAGQGNGYTF.

The rearrangement joins TRBV6-1 to TRBJ2-7, with D tentatively TRBD2 (5 bases). With 6 bases removed from V and 2 bases from J, the gap between germline ends came to 17 bases. Germline loops: CDR1 MNHNS, CDR2 SASEGT. CDR3 length equals 15 residues. CDR3 loop: CASSRDGSGTYEQYF. The CDR3 nucleotides are TGTGCCAGCAGCAGAGACGGAAGCGGAACCTACGAGCAGTACTTC.

This clonotype came up many times. The chain joins TRBV7-2 to TRBJ1-1; D not certain. CDR1 is SGHTA and CDR2 is FQGNSA in the germline V gene. Trimming took off 6 bases at V and 1 base at J, with 12 bases between the two ends. The CDR3 is made up of 14 amino acids. The chain's CDR3 is CASSLGPSNTEAFF. DNA of the CDR3: TGTGCCAGCAGTCTAGGGCCGTCGAACACTGAAGCTTTCTTT.

In its sample, this clonotype was seen a few times. The V and J genes are TRBV6-2 or TRBV6-3 and TRBJ1-4; 9 positions match TRBD1. V gave up 6 bases and J gave up 7 bases; unmatched junction bases: 12. This CDR3 has 16 amino acids. Germline CDR1 is MNHEY and CDR2 is SVGEGT. The CDR3 region has the DNA TGTGCCAGCAGCGTAGACAACAGGGGGCTCGGTGAAAAACTGTTTTTT. Translated: CASSVDNRGLGEKLFF.

The chain links TRBV11-1 to TRBJ2-7; 13 bases fit TRBD2. With V trimmed by 4 bases and J by 6 bases, 6 bases remained unmatched. CDR3 size: 15 residues. CDR1 SGHAT and CDR2 FQDESV come from the germline V gene (reference sequence). This CDR3 is CASSSGLAGVPEQYF. Here the CDR3 DNA reads TGTGCCAGCAGCTCAGGACTAGCGGGAGTTCCCGAGCAGTACTTC.

The chain couples TRBV6-5 to TRBJ2-7; a possible D gene is TRBD1 (5 bases). The CDR3 has 13 residues. Germline CDR1 is MNHEY and CDR2 is SVGAGI. The V and J ends lost 4 bases and 2 bases respectively, with 9 bases between them. In DNA form, the CDR3 reads TGTGCCAGCAGTTTCCGGACACCCTACGAGCAGTACTTC. Amino acids: CASSFRTPYEQYF.

This clonotype was counted ten times or more. The genes are TRBV2 and TRBJ1-2; 7 positions agree with TRBD1. Trimming cost V 3 bases and J 2 bases; bases outside gene matches: 0. Germline lookup yields CDR1 SNHLY and CDR2 FYNNEI. CDR3 length: 13 amino acids. The CDR3 protein is CASSETGNYGYTF. CDR3 nucleotides: TGTGCCAGCAGTGAGACAGGGAACTATGGCTACACCTTC.